Sequencing of this T cell receptor (beta chain) was carried out in a study of early T cells in non-severe SARS-CoV-2 infection. Individual cDNA molecules received unique molecular identifiers. TCRdb fed the 5' RACE reads into MiXCR, producing one record per CDR3 protein. This sample has tens of thousands of distinct CDR3 sequences, with roughly 5.2% found just once. This clonotype was detected a few times. Its antigen is still unknown. Points from the study as a whole: Matches to VDJdb favored anti-spike CD8 responses and missed private and CD4 specificities.

Trimming left V 6 bases short and J 7 bases short, with 19 bases between. This CDR3 is built from 16 residues. Germline V lookup: CDR1 MNHEY, CDR2 SMNVEV (reference sequence). The sequencing input was whole blood. The sequence came from an adult who was a healthcare worker with PCR-confirmed SARS-CoV-2 infection or an uninfected control (not recorded which). The gene calls are TRBV27 and TRBJ1-6; perhaps TRBD1 as D (5 bases). The CDR3 here is CASRQNKGVANSPLHF. The CDR3, as DNA: TGTGCCAGCAGGCAAAACAAAGGGGTGGCGAATTCACCCCTCCACTTT.